This T cell receptor beta chain was sequenced for a study of blood T cell repertoires in COVID-19 (dated by TCRdb to about 2020). About the full investigation: Samples covering the acute and convalescent phases of COVID-19 were provided by collaborators in the United States, Italy and Spain. The material from the prospective study consisted of cDNA or gDNA derived from T cells, B-cell-depleted T cells, or PBMCs. Deeply sampled blood TCRbeta repertoires from subjects exposed to, actively infected with, or recovered from COVID-19 were included in the dataset. The repertoires were released in a freely available public database intended as a resource for research on the immune response to SARS-CoV-2. The samples were drawn from two sources: the first 160 participants of the ongoing ImmuneRACE study, and 1,254 subjects contributed by 6 global collaborators. A de-identified subject ID, COVID-19 status, age in years and sex were almost always included in the sample metadata. Where available, HLA class I and class II types were taken from metadata supplied by the sample provider and were not determined by assay-based typing. The research as a whole found: How much clinical and demographic metadata was included differed by source and by participant, and the metadata was provided uncurated.

TCRbeta CDR3 regions were amplified from genomic DNA using the immunoSEQ Assay, a bias-controlled multiplex PCR. As for the original processing: Within the assay, amplification of reference gene primers was used to estimate how many nucleated cells each sample contained. Sequence reads were collapsed and filtered to measure the absolute abundance of every unique TCRbeta CDR3 rearrangement. For each sample, productive Simpson clonality was calculated by taking the square root of Simpson's diversity index across productive rearrangements. This immuneACCESS table, as held by TCRdb, lists in-frame sequences with V and J called but not all clones. Of the missing ones, under half trace to an unresolved V gene in checked studies; the others have no known cause. Clone size and the V and J calls come from that table; the DNA yielded D and trimming. This sample is represented by about 220,000 clones; around 90% of them were singletons. The ten largest clones take up approximately 16% of the sample.

Participants in the prospective study were aged roughly 18 to 100 years, lived in over 20 United States geographic areas, and enrolled through a virtual design. In the prospective study, participants were assigned to cohorts based on the clinical history participants reported in a screening survey and a study questionnaire. Exposed participants were defined as having been in contact with someone with a PCR-confirmed or clinician-diagnosed COVID-19 case within 2 weeks of study entry. Each participant in the prospective study had whole blood, serum and a nasopharyngeal or oropharyngeal swab collected by mobile phlebotomists. Participants in the prospective study had the option to provide additional blood draws and questionnaires over a 2-month period. Blood samples from the prospective study were shipped frozen or at room temperature prior to DNA extraction. CDR1 and CDR2 (SGHKS, YYEKEE) derive from the germline V gene (reference sequence). The CDR3 measures 16 amino acids from cysteine to phenylalanine. Just the 48-base CDR3 DNA is kept, in frame starting at base 1. Relative to germline, V is 0 bases shorter and J is 10 bases shorter, with 20 bases between their ends.

Notes on this clone: Its cognate antigen has yet to be identified. Nothing much larger sits one base from this clone, and base qualities are not available.

The receptor comes from a man between 25 and 39 years old who had been exposed to COVID-19. This sequence uses TRBV5-5 and TRBJ2-1; the D segment could be TRBD2, given 6 matching bases. Input material: PBMCs or T cells enriched from blood (not recorded which). The DNA reads TGTGCCAGCAGCTTGGATAAGTTGGCCCGGGGGTGGGAGCAGTTCTTC. The translation is CASSLDKLARGWEQFF.